These 26 T cell receptor beta chains came from one sample sequenced in a study of shared clonotypes between healthy human individuals. This table comes from immunoSEQ multiplex PCR, and its TCRdb copy is limited to in-frame clones, with some not included. The table lists some 660,000 clones, around three quarters of them singletons. Source material: memory CD4+ T cells sorted from blood. Subset indicated: CD45RA-negative fraction. These TCRs come from a woman younger than 45 in good health.

About this clone itself: The DNA is left out, because the CDR3 cannot be placed on it with certainty; the CDR3 is given as TCRdb lists it. V and J are TRBV28 and TRBJ1-1; the table's D call of TRBD1 was not tested on the DNA. Looked up from germline, CDR1 is MDHEN and CDR2 is SYDVKM. The CDR3 adds up to 17 amino acids, both ends counted. The CDR3: CASSPSGRMFFGTEAFF.

Of note for this clone: A far larger clone is off by one base, so a read error is likely. The CDR3 nucleotides read TGTGCCAGCAGCCAGACAGACTATGGCTACACCTTC. Translating it yields CASSQTDYGYTF. V usage is TRBV5-4 and J usage is TRBJ1-2, with a tentative D call TRBD1 (5 bases). This CDR3 has 12 amino acids. Germline CDR1 is SGHNT and CDR2 is YYREEE (reference sequence). Between the trimmed V and J ends, which lost 4 bases and 3 bases, there was a span of 7 bases. The variable domain in full, with the rest retrieved from reference TRBV5-4 and TRBJ1-2, is ETGVTQSPTHLIKTRGQQVTLRCSSQSGHNTVSWYQQALGQGPQFIFQYYREEENGRGNFPPRFSGLQFPNYSSELNVNALELDDSALYLCASSQTDYGYTFGSGTRLTVV.

The chain couples TRBV6-5 to TRBJ1-5, with TRBD1 as a possible D gene (6 bases). V was clipped by 6 bases and J by 4 bases, with 16 bases between them. The CDR3 is 15 amino acids. Germline CDR1 and CDR2: MNHEY and SVGAGI. The CDR3 DNA is TGTGCCAGCAGCAGACAGGCCCATGGGAATCAGCCCCAGCATTTT. It yields the protein CASSRQAHGNQPQHF.

The rearrangement joins TRBV5-5 to TRBJ1-1; possible D gene TRBD1, 6 bases. V lost 3 bases and J lost 0, with 12 bases in between. The length of the CDR3 is 15 residues. Germline assignment: CDR1 SGHKS and CDR2 YYEKEE (reference sequence). The CDR3 is CASSWRTDMNTEAFF. The CDR3 nucleotides are TGTGCCAGCAGCTGGCGGACAGACATGAACACTGAAGCTTTCTTT.

V usage is TRBV5-6 and J usage is TRBJ1-5; the D is unclear. Per the germline V gene, CDR1 is SGHDT and CDR2 is YYEEEE. Trimming took 1 base from V and 5 from J, leaving 4 bases between them. This CDR3 has 12 amino acids. The CDR3 DNA follows: TGTGCCAGCAGCTTGCAGGATCAGCCCCAGCATTTT. This gives the protein CASSLQDQPQHF.

V usage is TRBV28 and J usage is TRBJ2-4; TRBD2 matches 8 bases. CDR3 length: 17 amino acids. Germline V gives CDR1 MDHEN, CDR2 SYDVKM. Trimming removed 2 bases from V and 0 bases from J; junction bases left unmatched: 6. For the CDR3, the DNA is TGTGCCAGCAGTTTAACTAGCGGACTCCTAGCCAAAAACATTCAGTACTTC. Its protein is CASSLTSGLLAKNIQYF.

This chain connects TRBV28 to TRBJ2-3, with a weak D call TRBD1 (5 bases). The CDR3 spans 14 residues. The V end lost 5 bases, the J end lost 4 bases, and 13 bases lay between the germline ends. The V gene's germline CDR1 is MDHEN and CDR2 SYDVKM. CDR3 loop: CASSTVSGSDTQYF. The DNA for the CDR3 is TGTGCCAGCAGTACCGTATCAGGGTCAGATACGCAGTATTTT.

The chain is built from TRBV19 and TRBJ2-7, with D tentatively TRBD1 or TRBD2 (7 bases each). This CDR3 has 14 amino acids. Trimming removed 8 bases from V and 4 bases from J, with 18 bases in between. Germline CDR1 LNHDA, CDR2 SQIVND (reference sequence). The CDR3 sequence is CASAYDREGYEQYF. In DNA form, the CDR3 reads TGTGCCAGTGCTTACGACAGGGAGGGATACGAGCAGTACTTC.

The rearrangement joins TRBV10-3 to TRBJ1-2; unclear D gene. The CDR3 has 13 residues. The V and J ends lost 10 bases and 4 bases respectively, with 16 bases between them. The germline V gene has CDR1 ENHRY and CDR2 SYGVKD. Here the CDR3 reads CATSPDGSYGYTF. DNA for the CDR3: TGTGCCACCTCCCCTGACGGTTCCTATGGCTACACCTTC.

The chain employs TRBV2 and TRBJ2-7; the match to TRBD1 covers 8 bases. Germline CDR1 is SNHLY and CDR2 is FYNNEI. The V and J ends lost 7 bases and 3 bases, in that order; junction bases with no gene match: 8. The CDR3 length is 14 residues. CDR3 in amino acids: CASTHTGGVYEQYF. The DNA for the CDR3 is TGTGCCAGCACTCACACAGGGGGAGTCTACGAGCAGTACTTC. Drawing the rest from reference TRBV2 and TRBJ2-7, the complete variable domain is EPEVTQTPSHQVTQMGQEVILRCVPISNHLYFYWYRQILGQKVEFLVSFYNNEISEKSEIFDDQFSVERPDGSNFTLKIRSTKLEDSAMYFCASTHTGGVYEQYFGPGTRLTVT.

The V and J genes are TRBV6-5 and TRBJ2-7; 9 nucleotides match TRBD1. V shed 3 bases and J 0 bases; nucleotides not matched to a gene: 3. The CDR3 is 15 amino acids. The V gene's germline CDR1 is MNHEY and CDR2 SVGAGI. The CDR3 protein is CASSYTGGFSYEQYF. The CDR3 nucleotides are TGTGCCAGCAGTTATACAGGGGGCTTCTCCTACGAGCAGTACTTC.

The J gene is TRBJ2-7, the V gene TRBV29-1, with 12 bases that match TRBD1. Germline V gene lookup returns CDR1 SQVTM and CDR2 ANQGSEA. This CDR3 has 13 amino acids. With 6 bases clipped from V and 5 bases from J, the junction kept 5 bases outside the gene matches. This CDR3 reads CSVGGQGANEQYF. Here the CDR3 DNA reads TGCAGCGTGGGGGGACAGGGGGCTAACGAGCAGTACTTC.

This chain joins TRBV27 and TRBJ1-1; 10 nucleotides align to TRBD1. The V segment lost 0 bases and the J segment 4 bases; nucleotides outside the gene matches: 2. The CDR3 runs to 15 residues. The germline gives CDR1 MNHEY, CDR2 SMNVEV (reference sequence). CDR3 bases: TGTGCCAGCAGTTTATCGGGACAGGGGCGCACTGAAGCTTTCTTT. Amino acid sequence: CASSLSGQGRTEAFF.

The rearrangement uses TRBV5-1 and TRBJ2-7; D is perhaps TRBD2 (6 bases). V lost 5 bases and J 6 bases, leaving 21 bases between the germline ends. Germline values: CDR1 SGHRS, CDR2 YFSETQ. The length of the CDR3 is 15 residues. The CDR3 nucleotides read TGCGCCAGCAGTCCGCTCAGTGCGGGGAGTAGCGAGCAGTACTTC. As protein: CASSPLSAGSSEQYF.

The chain has TRBV18 and TRBJ2-7; 8 nucleotides match TRBD1. Germline V lookup: CDR1 KGHSH, CDR2 LQKENI. This CDR3 has 14 amino acids. After removal of 3 bases from V and 2 bases from J, the junction contained 3 bases not matched to a gene. The CDR3 region is CASSPDRGPYEQYF. The CDR3 nucleotides read TGTGCCAGCTCACCCGACAGGGGCCCCTACGAGCAGTACTTC. The full variable domain, with the rest looked up from reference TRBV18 and TRBJ2-7, is NAGVMQNPRHLVRRRGQEARLRCSPMKGHSHVYWYRQLPEEGLKFMVYLQKENIIDESGMPKERFSAEFPKEGPSILRIQQVVRGDSAAYFCASSPDRGPYEQYFGPGTRLTVT.

The rearrangement joins TRBV23-1 to TRBJ2-3, with 9 bases matching TRBD1. TRBV23-1 is annotated as an ORF whose role is uncertain. The CDR3 is 18 amino acids. Losses at the gene ends were 4 bases for V and 5 bases for J; bases not matched to a gene: 16. The CDR3 is CASSRTQQQGQGLDTQYF. Written as DNA, the CDR3 is TGCGCCAGCAGTCGCACACAACAACAGGGACAGGGTTTAGATACGCAGTATTTT.

V is TRBV5-1 and J is TRBJ2-5, with D perhaps being TRBD1 or TRBD2 (6 bases each). Germline lookup yields CDR1 SGHRS and CDR2 YFSETQ. The CDR3 consists of 14 residues. Trimming left V 6 bases short and J 0 bases short, with 12 bases between. DNA for the CDR3: TGCGCCAGCACCAAAGGGGGGTACCAAGAGACCCAGTACTTC. Amino acids: CASTKGGYQETQYF. Supplemented by reference TRBV5-1 and TRBJ2-5, the full variable domain reads KAGVTQTPRYLIKTRGQQVTLSCSPISGHRSVSWYQQTPGQGLQFLFEYFSETQRNKGNFPGRFSGRQFSNSRSEMNVSTLELGDSALYLCASTKGGYQETQYFGPGTRLLVL.

This clone was counted between two and nine times. The chain employs TRBV29-1 and TRBJ1-4; tentative D call: TRBD1 (5 bases). In germline, CDR1 is SQVTM, CDR2 ANQGSEA. This CDR3 contains 15 residues. Trimming took 5 bases from V and 8 from J, leaving 21 bases between them. The CDR3 is CSVYLAGTPGEKLFF. In nucleotides, the CDR3 is TGCAGCGTTTATCTCGCAGGGACCCCCGGGGAAAAACTGTTTTTT. Combining the CDR3 with reference TRBV29-1 and TRBJ1-4 gives the whole variable domain SAVISQKPSRDICQRGTSLTIQCQVDSQVTMMFWYRQQPGQSLTLIATANQGSEATYESGFVIDKFPISRPNLTFSTLTVSNMSPEDSSIYLCSVYLAGTPGEKLFFGSGTQLSVL.

The chain recombines TRBV25-1 with TRBJ2-2, with D uncertain. V was cut by 2 bases and J by 4 bases, with 11 bases left in between. CDR3 size: 15 residues. Per the germline V gene, CDR1 is MGHDK and CDR2 is SYGVNS. For the CDR3, the DNA is TGTGCCAGCAGTGAAGGGGATTCCTTCACCGGGGAGCTGTTTTTT. It is translated as CASSEGDSFTGELFF.

This sequence joins TRBV6-5 and TRBJ2-7; 7 bases are shared with TRBD1. Germline-derived CDR1 and CDR2 are MNHEY and SVGAGI. This CDR3 has 14 residues. Trimming took 10 bases from V and 3 from J; bases not matched to a gene: 12. CDR3 nucleotides: TGTGCCATCACCCCACGACAGGGTAGCTACGAGCAGTACTTC. This gives the protein CAITPRQGSYEQYF.

This rearrangement joins TRBV28 to TRBJ2-5; 7 bases are a match to TRBD1. Germline V gene data show CDR1 as MDHEN and CDR2 as SYDVKM. The CDR3 sequence is 17 residues long. Losses at the gene ends were 5 bases for V and 5 bases for J; bases not matched to a gene: 17. CDR3 sequence: CASSSQQGTTKLETQYF. Here the CDR3 DNA reads TGTGCCAGCAGTAGCCAACAGGGGACCACCAAATTGGAGACCCAGTACTTC.

This clone was seen once. The chain carries TRBV5-1 and TRBJ2-4; TRBD2 agrees at 9 bases. Germline V gene lookup returns CDR1 SGHRS and CDR2 YFSETQ. Trimming cost V 4 bases and J 0 bases; bases outside gene matches: 17. The CDR3 loop spans 20 amino acids. The CDR3 DNA sequence: TGCGCCAGCAGCAGGATAGCGGGAGTCGAGGATAGGGTAGCCAAAAACATTCAGTACTTC. This codes for CASSRIAGVEDRVAKNIQYF. The full variable domain, rest sourced from reference TRBV5-1 and TRBJ2-4, is KAGVTQTPRYLIKTRGQQVTLSCSPISGHRSVSWYQQTPGQGLQFLFEYFSETQRNKGNFPGRFSGRQFSNSRSEMNVSTLELGDSALYLCASSRIAGVEDRVAKNIQYFGAGTRLSVL.

The rearrangement links TRBV5-1 to TRBJ2-1, with D possibly being TRBD2 (5 bases). V lost 2 bases and J lost 6, with 12 bases in between. Per the germline V gene, CDR1 is SGHRS and CDR2 is YFSETQ. CDR3 length: 14 residues. The CDR3 loop reads CASSFSTEGNEQFF. The CDR3 DNA reads TGCGCCAGCAGCTTTAGTACTGAGGGCAATGAGCAGTTCTTC.

The gene calls are TRBV7-9 and TRBJ2-5; 8 bases agree with TRBD2. The CDR3 is 13 amino acids. V was pared by 7 bases and J by 4 bases, with 5 bases of the junction left unmatched. The germline gives CDR1 SEHNR, CDR2 FQNEAQ (reference sequence). CDR3 DNA sequence: TGTGCCAGCACCCGGGAGGGTAGAGAGACCCAGTACTTC. Translated, it gives CASTREGRETQYF.

This chain's CDR3 is CASSPAPPTVRAFF. The CDR3 bases are TGTGCCAGCAGCCCTGCCCCCCCGACGGTGAGGGCTTTCTTT. The rearrangement joins TRBV28 to TRBJ1-1, with D unresolved. CDR3 length: 14 amino acids. Germline CDR1 is MDHEN and CDR2 is SYDVKM. The ends were cut back, 6 bases at V and 11 bases at J, with 22 bases in the middle. Based on the CDR3 plus reference TRBV28 and TRBJ1-1, the full variable domain is DVKVTQSSRYLVKRTGEKVFLECVQDMDHENMFWYRQDPGLGLRLIYFSYDVKMKEKGDIPEGYSVSREKKERFSLILESASTNQTSMYLCASSPAPPTVRAFFGQGTRLTVV.

This clone occurred a few times. The sample carries other DNA sequences with the same CDR3. The CDR3 is CASSREGGNQPQHF. CDR3 DNA sequence: TGTGCCAGCAGCCGGGAAGGGGGAAATCAGCCCCAGCATTTT. The genes are TRBV7-2 and TRBJ1-5; a possible D gene is TRBD1 (6 bases). There are 14 residues in the CDR3. Per the germline V gene, CDR1 is SGHTA and CDR2 is FQGNSA. The ends were cut back, 5 bases at V and 4 bases at J, with 12 bases in the middle.